This T cell receptor (beta chain) was sequenced during a study of blood T cell repertoires in COVID-19. Study as a whole: Samples of COVID-19 (acute and convalescent) were obtained from the United States, Italy and Spain. The analysed material was cDNA or gDNA that came from T cells, B-cell-depleted T cells, or PBMCs.

Trimming took off 4 bases at V and 5 bases at J, with 18 bases between the two ends. Per germline, CDR1 SGDLS and CDR2 YYNGEE. This CDR3 is 15 amino acids long. Study processing details: Amplification with reference gene primers provided the estimates of nucleated cell counts. Assay used: immunoSEQ multiplex PCR; TCRdb lists only in-frame clones, some missing. V, J and clone size reflect that table, while D and trimming were determined from the DNA. Found here are around 160,000 clones, around 80% of them singletons; the top ten hold 35% to 40%. Sequenced material: peripheral blood. The V call is TRBV9, the J call TRBJ1-2; D may be TRBD1 (5 bases). This sequence was found in a human donor in a cohort sampled during active COVID-19. The CDR3 DNA reads as TGTGCCAGCAGCCCCCTAGGGCAGGGCGGATATGGCTACACCTTC. Translating gives CASSPLGQGGYGYTF.